These T cell receptor beta chains were read from a single sample in a study of blood T cell repertoires in COVID-19. Sequenced by immunoSEQ multiplex PCR; TCRdb stores in-frame clones only, minus some. The sample records 200,000 to 250,000 clones, roughly 87% being singletons. Sequenced material: PBMCs or T cells enriched from blood (not recorded which). These receptor sequences come from a man younger than 45 in a cohort exposed to, infected with or recovered from COVID-19 (not recorded which). The CDR3 runs from the conserved cysteine through the conserved F or W. Each record gives: V gene, J gene, CDR3 length, clone size, D gene, CDR3 protein, CDR3 DNA. The D gene is left open where the match is weak. Size values are once, few and many counts, or a class for expanded clones, and some rows have none.

TRBV18	TRBJ2-1	16	NA	NA	CASSPGKGGTYNEQFF	TGTGCCAGCTCACCGGGGAAAGGGGGTACGTACAATGAGCAGTTCTTC
TRBV28	TRBJ1-2	12	few	NA	CASSGQEDGYTF	TGTGCCAGCAGTGGGCAAGAAGATGGCTACACCTTC
TRBV3-1/TRBV3-2	TRBJ2-7	18	NA	NA	CASSQDRHSERRSYEQYF	TGTGCCAGCAGCCAAGATAGGCACTCGGAGCGACGTTCCTACGAGCAGTACTTC
TRBV19	TRBJ2-2	15	few	NA	CASSIGSWVTGELFF	TGTGCCAGTAGTATAGGGAGCTGGGTTACCGGGGAGCTGTTTTTT
TRBV28	TRBJ1-4	12	NA	NA	CASNVRNEKLFF	TGTGCCAGCAACGTACGGAATGAAAAACTGTTTTTT
TRBV29-1	TRBJ2-7	14	once	TRBD2	CSALYSGGSYEQYF	TGCAGCGCCCTATACTCGGGGGGCTCCTACGAGCAGTACTTC
TRBV7-3	TRBJ2-7	11	NA	NA	CASSGGREQYF	TGTGCCAGCAGCGGCGGGCGGGAGCAGTACTTC
TRBV5-1	TRBJ2-3	17	NA	NA	CASSLFGAGASTDTQYF	TGCGCCAGCAGCTTGTTTGGAGCAGGGGCTAGCACAGATACGCAGTATTTT
TRBV9	TRBJ1-1	15	NA	TRBD1	CASSTGQGMNTEAFF	TGTGCCAGCAGCACAGGACAGGGCATGAACACTGAAGCTTTCTTT
TRBV19	TRBJ2-5	14	NA	TRBD1	CASSRDSRQETQYF	TGTGCCAGTAGCAGGGACAGCAGGCAAGAGACCCAGTACTTC
TRBV7-6	TRBJ2-7	15	NA	NA	CASSLAPGSSDEQYF	TGTGCCAGCAGCTTAGCGCCCGGGAGTTCTGACGAGCAGTACTTC
TRBV15	TRBJ2-3	17	NA	TRBD2	CATSRESRAGETDTQYF	TGTGCCACCAGCAGAGAGAGTCGAGCGGGAGAAACAGATACGCAGTATTTT
TRBV7-2	TRBJ2-7	14	NA	NA	CASSSHPEAYEQYF	TGTGCCAGCAGCTCACATCCCGAGGCCTACGAGCAGTACTTC
TRBV2	TRBJ2-2	15	NA	TRBD2	CASLRTSGNTGELFF	TGTGCCAGTCTACGGACTAGCGGAAACACCGGGGAGCTGTTTTTT
TRBV15	TRBJ2-5	13	few	NA	CATGVGGGETQYF	TGTGCCACCGGGGTGGGAGGGGGAGAGACCCAGTACTTC
TRBV19	TRBJ2-2	16	NA	NA	CASSPSRGKASGELFF	TGTGCCAGTAGCCCGTCACGCGGGAAAGCCAGCGGGGAGCTGTTTTTT
TRBV5-1	TRBJ2-1	15	NA	NA	CASSTDRWRDNEQFF	TGCGCCAGCAGCACCGACCGCTGGCGGGACAATGAGCAGTTCTTC
TRBV5-1	TRBJ1-2	19	NA	NA	CASSSEANPIPGHDYGYTF	TGCGCCAGCAGCTCGGAGGCAAACCCAATCCCGGGACACGACTATGGCTACACCTTC
TRBV27	TRBJ1-2	17	NA	NA	CASSLYGLAAEYDGYTF	TGTGCCAGCAGTTTATATGGACTGGCGGCAGAGTACGATGGCTACACCTTC
TRBV2	TRBJ2-6	14	NA	NA	CASTDSSGANVLTF	TGTGCCAGCACGGACAGTTCTGGGGCCAACGTCCTGACTTTC
TRBV15	TRBJ2-7	13	NA	TRBD2	CATLAGLDYEQYF	TGTGCCACCTTGGCTGGACTAGACTACGAGCAGTACTTC
TRBV7-2	TRBJ2-1	13	NA	NA	CASSDSIIHEQFF	TGTGCCAGCAGCGACTCAATTATCCATGAGCAGTTCTTC
TRBV28	TRBJ1-6	15	NA	TRBD1	CASSRTGFGNSPLHF	TGTGCCAGCAGTCGGACAGGGTTTGGTAATTCACCCCTCCACTTT
TRBV6-6	TRBJ2-1	14	NA	TRBD2	CATGGDSDYNEQFF	TGTGCCACCGGGGGGGATTCAGACTACAATGAGCAGTTCTTC
TRBV24-1	TRBJ2-2	13	NA	NA	CATAVSNTGELFF	TGTGCCACCGCGGTCTCGAACACCGGGGAGCTGTTTTTT